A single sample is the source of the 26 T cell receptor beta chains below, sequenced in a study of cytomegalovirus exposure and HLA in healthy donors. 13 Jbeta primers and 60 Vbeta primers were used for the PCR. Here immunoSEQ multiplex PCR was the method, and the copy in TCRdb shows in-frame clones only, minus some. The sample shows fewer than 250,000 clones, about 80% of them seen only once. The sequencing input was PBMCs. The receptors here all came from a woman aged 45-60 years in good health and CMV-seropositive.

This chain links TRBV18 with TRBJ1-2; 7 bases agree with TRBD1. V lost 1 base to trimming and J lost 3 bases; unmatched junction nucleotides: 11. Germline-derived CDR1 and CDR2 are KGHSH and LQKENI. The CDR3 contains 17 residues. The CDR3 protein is CASSPRTGTEKYYGYTF. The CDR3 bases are TGTGCCAGCTCACCACGAACCGGGACAGAGAAGTACTATGGCTACACCTTC. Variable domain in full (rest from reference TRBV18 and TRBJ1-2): NAGVMQNPRHLVRRRGQEARLRCSPMKGHSHVYWYRQLPEEGLKFMVYLQKENIIDESGMPKERFSAEFPKEGPSILRIQQVVRGDSAAYFCASSPRTGTEKYYGYTFGSGTRLTVV.

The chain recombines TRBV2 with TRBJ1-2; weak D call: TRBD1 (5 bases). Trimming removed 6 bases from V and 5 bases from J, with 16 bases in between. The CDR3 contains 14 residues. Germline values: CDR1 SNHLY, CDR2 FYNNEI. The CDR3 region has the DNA TGTGCCAGCAGAGGCGGGACGCAAAGATATGGCTACACCTTC. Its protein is CASRGGTQRYGYTF.

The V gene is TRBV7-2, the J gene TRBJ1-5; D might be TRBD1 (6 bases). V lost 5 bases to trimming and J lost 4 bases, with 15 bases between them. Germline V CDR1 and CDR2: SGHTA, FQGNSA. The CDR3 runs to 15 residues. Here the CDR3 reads CASSPMTGSNQPQHF. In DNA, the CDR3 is TGTGCCAGCAGCCCAATGACAGGTTCGAATCAGCCCCAGCATTTT. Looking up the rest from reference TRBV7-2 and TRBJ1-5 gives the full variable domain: GAGVSQSPSNKVTEKGKDVELRCDPISGHTALYWYRQSLGQGLEFLIYFQGNSAPDKSGLPSDRFSAERTGGSVSTLTIQRTQQEDSAVYLCASSPMTGSNQPQHFGDGTRLSIL.

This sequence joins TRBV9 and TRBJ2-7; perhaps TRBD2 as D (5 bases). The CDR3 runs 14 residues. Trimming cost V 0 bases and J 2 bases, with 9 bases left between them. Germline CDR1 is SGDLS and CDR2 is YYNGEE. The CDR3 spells CASSVVPGTYEQYF. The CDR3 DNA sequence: TGTGCCAGCAGCGTAGTCCCGGGAACCTACGAGCAGTACTTC.

CDR3 loop: CASSFPDGGYGGYTF. The CDR3 bases are TGTGCCAGCAGCTTCCCCGACGGGGGTTATGGTGGCTACACCTTC. J is TRBJ1-2 and V is TRBV11-2, with D possibly being TRBD1 (5 bases). The CDR3 sequence is 15 residues long. V was cut by 3 bases and J by 7 bases, with 18 bases left in between. The germline gives CDR1 SGHAT, CDR2 FQNNGV.

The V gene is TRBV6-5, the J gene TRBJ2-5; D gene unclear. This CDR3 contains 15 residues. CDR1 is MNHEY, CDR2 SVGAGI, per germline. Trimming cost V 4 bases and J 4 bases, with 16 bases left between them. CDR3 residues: CASSSISRKRETQYF. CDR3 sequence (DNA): TGTGCCAGCAGTTCCATTTCGCGGAAACGAGAGACCCAGTACTTC.

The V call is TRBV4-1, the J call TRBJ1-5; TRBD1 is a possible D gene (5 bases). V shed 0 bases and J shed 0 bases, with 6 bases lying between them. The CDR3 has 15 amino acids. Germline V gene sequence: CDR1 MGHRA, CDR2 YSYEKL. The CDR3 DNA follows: TGCGCCAGCAGCCAAGAGGGGGGTAGCAATCAGCCCCAGCATTTT. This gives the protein CASSQEGGSNQPQHF.

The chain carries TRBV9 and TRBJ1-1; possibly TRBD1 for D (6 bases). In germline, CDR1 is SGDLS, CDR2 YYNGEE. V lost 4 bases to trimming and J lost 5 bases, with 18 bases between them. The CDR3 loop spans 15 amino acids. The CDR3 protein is CASSPQGQKGTEAFF. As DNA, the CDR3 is TGTGCCAGCAGCCCCCAAGGACAGAAAGGTACTGAAGCTTTCTTT.

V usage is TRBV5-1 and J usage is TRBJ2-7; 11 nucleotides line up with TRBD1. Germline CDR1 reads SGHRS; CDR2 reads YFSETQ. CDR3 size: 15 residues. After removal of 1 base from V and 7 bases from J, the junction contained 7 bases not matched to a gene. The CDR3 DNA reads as TGCGCCAGCAGCTTGAGGACAGGGGGCGCGGGAGAGCAGTACTTC. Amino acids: CASSLRTGGAGEQYF.

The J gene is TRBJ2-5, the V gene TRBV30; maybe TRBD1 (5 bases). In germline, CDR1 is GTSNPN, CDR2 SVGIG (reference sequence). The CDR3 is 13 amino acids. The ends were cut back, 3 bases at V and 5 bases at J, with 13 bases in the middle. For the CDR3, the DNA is TGTGCCTGGAGATCAGGGTATCGGGAGACCCAGTACTTC. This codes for CAWRSGYRETQYF.

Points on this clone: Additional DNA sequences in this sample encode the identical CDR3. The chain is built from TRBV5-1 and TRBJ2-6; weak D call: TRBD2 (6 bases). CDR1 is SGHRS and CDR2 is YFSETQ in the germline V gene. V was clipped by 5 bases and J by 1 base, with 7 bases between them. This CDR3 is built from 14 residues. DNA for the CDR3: TGCGCCAGCAGTGGAGGGTCTGGGGCCAACGTCCTGACTTTC. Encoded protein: CASSGGSGANVLTF.

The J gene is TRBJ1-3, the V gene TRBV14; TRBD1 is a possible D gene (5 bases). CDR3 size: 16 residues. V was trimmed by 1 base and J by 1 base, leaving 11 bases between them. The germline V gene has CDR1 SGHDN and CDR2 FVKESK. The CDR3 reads CASSQVDRPSGNTIYF. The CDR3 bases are TGTGCCAGCAGCCAAGTCGACAGACCTTCTGGAAACACCATATATTTT.

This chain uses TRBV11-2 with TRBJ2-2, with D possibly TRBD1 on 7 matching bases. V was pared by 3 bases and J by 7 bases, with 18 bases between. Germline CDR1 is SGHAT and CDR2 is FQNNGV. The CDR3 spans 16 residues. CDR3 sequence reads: CASSFHTGDFFGELFF. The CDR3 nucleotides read TGTGCCAGCAGCTTTCACACAGGGGACTTTTTCGGGGAGCTGTTTTTT.

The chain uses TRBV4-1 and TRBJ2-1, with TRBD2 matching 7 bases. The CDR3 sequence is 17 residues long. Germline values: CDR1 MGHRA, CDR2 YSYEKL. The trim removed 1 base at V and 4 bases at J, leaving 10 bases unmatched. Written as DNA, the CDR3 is TGCGCCAGCAGCCAAGGGGGCGGAGCGGGACCATACAATGAGCAGTTCTTC. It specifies CASSQGGGAGPYNEQFF.

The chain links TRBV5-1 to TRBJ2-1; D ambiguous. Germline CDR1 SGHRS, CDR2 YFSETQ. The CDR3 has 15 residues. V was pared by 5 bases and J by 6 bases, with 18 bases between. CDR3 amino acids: CASRFTASKSNEQFF. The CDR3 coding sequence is TGCGCCAGCAGATTTACAGCTTCTAAAAGCAATGAGCAGTTCTTC.

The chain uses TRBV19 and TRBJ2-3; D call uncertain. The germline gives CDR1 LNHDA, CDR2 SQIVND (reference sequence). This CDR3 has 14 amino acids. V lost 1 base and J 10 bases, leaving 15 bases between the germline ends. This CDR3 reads CASSIVRSPGPQYF. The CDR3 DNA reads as TGTGCCAGTAGTATAGTAAGGTCCCCGGGTCCGCAGTATTTT.

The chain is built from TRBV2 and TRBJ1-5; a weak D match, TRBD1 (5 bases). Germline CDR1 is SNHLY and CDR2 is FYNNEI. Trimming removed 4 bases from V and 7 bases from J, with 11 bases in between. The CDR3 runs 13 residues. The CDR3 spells CASSARVRQPQHF. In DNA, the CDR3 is TGTGCCAGCAGTGCCAGGGTTAGGCAGCCCCAGCATTTT.

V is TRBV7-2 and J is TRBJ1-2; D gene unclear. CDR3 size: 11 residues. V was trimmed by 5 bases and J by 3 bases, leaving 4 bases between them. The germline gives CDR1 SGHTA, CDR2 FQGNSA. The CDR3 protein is CASSLYYGYTF. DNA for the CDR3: TGTGCCAGCAGCCTATACTATGGCTACACCTTC. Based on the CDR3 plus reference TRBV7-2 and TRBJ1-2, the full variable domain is GAGVSQSPSNKVTEKGKDVELRCDPISGHTALYWYRQSLGQGLEFLIYFQGNSAPDKSGLPSDRFSAERTGGSVSTLTIQRTQQEDSAVYLCASSLYYGYTFGSGTRLTVV.

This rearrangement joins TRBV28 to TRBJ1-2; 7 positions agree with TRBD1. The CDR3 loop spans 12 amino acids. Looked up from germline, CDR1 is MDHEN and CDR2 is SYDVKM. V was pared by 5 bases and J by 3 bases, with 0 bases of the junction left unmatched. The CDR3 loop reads CASSTGDYGYTF. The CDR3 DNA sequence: TGTGCCAGCAGTACAGGGGACTATGGCTACACCTTC.

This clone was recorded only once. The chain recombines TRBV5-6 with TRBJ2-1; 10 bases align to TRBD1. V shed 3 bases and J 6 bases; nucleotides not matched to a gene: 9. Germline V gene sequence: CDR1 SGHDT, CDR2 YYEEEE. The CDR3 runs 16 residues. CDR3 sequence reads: CASSSGTGAPLNEQFF. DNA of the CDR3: TGTGCCAGCAGCTCCGGGACAGGGGCACCCCTCAATGAGCAGTTCTTC.

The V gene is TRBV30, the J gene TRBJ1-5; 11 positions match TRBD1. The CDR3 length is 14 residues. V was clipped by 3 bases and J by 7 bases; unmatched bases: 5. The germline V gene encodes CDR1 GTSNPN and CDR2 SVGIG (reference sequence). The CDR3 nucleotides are TGTGCCTGGAGCCTGGGACAGGGGGGCCAGCCCCAGCATTTT. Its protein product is CAWSLGQGGQPQHF.

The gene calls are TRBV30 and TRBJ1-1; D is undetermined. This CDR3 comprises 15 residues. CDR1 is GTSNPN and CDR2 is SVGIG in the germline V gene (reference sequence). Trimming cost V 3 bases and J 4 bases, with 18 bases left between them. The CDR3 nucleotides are TGTGCCTGGAGAGTGTCTGGGGATGAGGGCACTGAAGCTTTCTTT. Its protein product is CAWRVSGDEGTEAFF.

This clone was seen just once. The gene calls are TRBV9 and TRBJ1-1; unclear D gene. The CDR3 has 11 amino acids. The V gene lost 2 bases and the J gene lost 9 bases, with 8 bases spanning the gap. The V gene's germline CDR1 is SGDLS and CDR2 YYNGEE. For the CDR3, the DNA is TGTGCCAGCAGCGTTTCGGTGAAAGCTTTCTTT. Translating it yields CASSVSVKAFF.

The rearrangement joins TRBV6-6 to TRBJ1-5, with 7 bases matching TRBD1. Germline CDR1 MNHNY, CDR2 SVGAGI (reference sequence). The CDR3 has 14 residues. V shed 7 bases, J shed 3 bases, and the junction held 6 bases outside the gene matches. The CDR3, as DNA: TGTGCCAGCATTGGACAGGTTCTCAATCAGCCCCAGCATTTT. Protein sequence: CASIGQVLNQPQHF.

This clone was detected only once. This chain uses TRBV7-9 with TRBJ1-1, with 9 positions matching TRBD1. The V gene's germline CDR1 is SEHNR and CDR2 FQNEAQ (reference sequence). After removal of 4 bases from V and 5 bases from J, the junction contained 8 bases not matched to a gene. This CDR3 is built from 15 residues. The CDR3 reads CASSWGDRVGTEAFF. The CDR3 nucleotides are TGTGCCAGCAGCTGGGGGGACAGGGTAGGAACTGAAGCTTTCTTT.

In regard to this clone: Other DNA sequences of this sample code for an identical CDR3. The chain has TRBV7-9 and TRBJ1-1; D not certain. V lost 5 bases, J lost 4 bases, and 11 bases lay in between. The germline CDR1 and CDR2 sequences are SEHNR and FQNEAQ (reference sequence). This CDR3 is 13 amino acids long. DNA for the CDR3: TGTGCCAGCAGCCAATCGGGTGGCACTGAAGCTTTCTTT. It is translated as CASSQSGGTEAFF.